Below are 11 T cell receptor beta chains sequenced from a single sample in a study of monozygotic twins with inflammatory bowel disease. TCRdb reanalyzed the 5' RACE reads and collapses them to one entry per CDR3 protein, without DNA. This sample's clone table lists some 170,000 distinct CDR3 sequences. What was sequenced was blood. These receptors were obtained from a human donor with ulcerative colitis or Crohn's disease, or a healthy co-twin of an affected twin (not recorded which).

V is TRBV7-3 and J is TRBJ2-1; TCRdb selects TRBD2, and the lack of DNA leaves this call unchecked. CDR1 is SGHTA, CDR2 FQGTGA, per germline. The CDR3 is made up of 15 amino acids. The CDR3 reads CASRWNSGRLNEQFF.

The chain uses TRBV30 and TRBJ2-1; TCRdb lists TRBD2, though no DNA is available to test this call. The CDR3 sequence is 13 residues long. The germline V gene has CDR1 GTSNPN and CDR2 SVGIG (reference sequence). The CDR3 protein is CAWSRVAGGEQFF.

This chain uses TRBV3-1 with TRBJ1-2. In germline, CDR1 is LGHDT, CDR2 YNNKEL (reference sequence). The CDR3 has 13 amino acids. CDR3 residues: CASSRTTNYGYTF.

This sequence joins TRBV9 and TRBJ2-3; TCRdb's D gene call, TRBD2, goes unchecked for lack of DNA. CDR1 SGDLS and CDR2 YYNGEE come from the germline V gene. The CDR3 sequence is 16 residues long. CDR3 in amino acids: CASTRLAGGLGDTQYF.

The chain is built from TRBV10-3 and TRBJ2-3; absent DNA, TCRdb's TRBD2 call cannot be checked. This CDR3 comprises 18 residues. Germline CDR1 ENHRY, CDR2 SYGVKD. CDR3 in amino acids: CAITSETLVRARGDTQYF.

This chain connects TRBV12-3 or TRBV12-4 to TRBJ1-1. CDR3 length equals 13 residues. The CDR3 sequence: CASSFLGSAEAFF.

V usage is TRBV11-3 and J usage is TRBJ1-1; TCRdb gives TRBD1 as the D gene, but with no DNA this cannot be confirmed. The CDR3 has 15 residues. Germline assignment: CDR1 SGHNT and CDR2 YENEEA. The CDR3 region is CASSPGGGANTEAFF.

The CDR3 region is CASSEGVNQPQHF. The chain couples TRBV19 to TRBJ1-5; TCRdb names TRBD1, which stays unverified in the absence of DNA. Germline CDR1 is LNHDA and CDR2 is SQIVND (reference sequence). The length of the CDR3 is 13 residues.

The rearrangement links TRBV7-9 to TRBJ1-4; with no DNA, the TCRdb D assignment of TRBD1 cannot be verified. In germline, CDR1 is SEHNR, CDR2 FQNEAQ (reference sequence). The CDR3 covers 14 residues. The CDR3 is CASTQGGANEKLFF.

This rearrangement joins TRBV5-1 to TRBJ2-3; the TRBD2 assignment by TCRdb is unverifiable without DNA. CDR1 is SGHRS, CDR2 YFSETQ, per germline. This CDR3 has 15 amino acids. This CDR3 is CASSFQGRGADTQYF.

The chain employs TRBV28 and TRBJ2-1; lacking DNA, the TRBD2 call made by TCRdb goes unchecked. The CDR3 spans 16 residues. Germline CDR1 is MDHEN and CDR2 is SYDVKM. The CDR3: CASSILGSGSYNEQFF.